This TCR beta chain was identified during a study of T cells in Graves' hyperthyroidism and ophthalmopathy. In patients aged 18 to 65, hyperthyroidism was newly diagnosed, with duration under 2 months. TCR beta CDR3 regions were amplified from RNA. The HTBI primer set was used in a first-round RT-PCR of the TCR CDR3. TCRdb redid the calling of the multiplex PCR reads with MiXCR, one entry per CDR3 protein. The sample contains some 270,000 distinct CDR3 sequences, roughly 14% of which appear only once. This clonotype was found a few times. At one end the junction does not follow the germline gene, possibly because of a read error. Germline V gene sequence: CDR1 SNHLY, CDR2 FYNNEI. The CDR3 extends over 14 amino acids.

This clonotype was sampled from a woman between 25 and 40 years old with Graves' hyperthyroidism that later progressed to Graves' ophthalmopathy. The genes are TRBV2 and TRBJ2-5, with 8 bases identical to TRBD1. The specimen sequenced was blood. CDR3 residues: CVSNSGGAGETQYF. Written as DNA, the CDR3 is TGTGTCAGCAACTCAGGGGGCGCCGGGGAGACCCAGTACTTC.